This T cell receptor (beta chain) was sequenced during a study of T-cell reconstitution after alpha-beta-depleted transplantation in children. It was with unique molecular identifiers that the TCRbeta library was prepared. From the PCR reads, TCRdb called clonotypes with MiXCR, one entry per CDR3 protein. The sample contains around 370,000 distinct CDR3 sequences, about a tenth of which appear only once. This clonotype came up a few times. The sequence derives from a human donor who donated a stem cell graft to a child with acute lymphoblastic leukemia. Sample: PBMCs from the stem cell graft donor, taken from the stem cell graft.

CDR3 nucleotides: TGTGCCAGCAATGATAAAGCGGGTCGGCAAGAGACCCAGTACTTC. It specifies CASNDKAGRQETQYF. V and J are TRBV7-2 and TRBJ2-5, with TRBD2 as a possible D gene (6 bases). The CDR3 runs 15 residues. Germline loops: CDR1 SGHTA, CDR2 FQGNSA. Trimming removed 7 bases at V and 2 bases at J, with 17 bases between. Filled out from reference TRBV7-2 and TRBJ2-5, the complete variable domain reads GAGVSQSPSNKVTEKGKDVELRCDPISGHTALYWYRQSLGQGLEFLIYFQGNSAPDKSGLPSDRFSAERTGGSVSTLTIQRTQQEDSAVYLCASNDKAGRQETQYFGPGTRLLVL.